The 14 T cell receptor beta chains presented below share a single source sample, sequenced in a study of OX40 agonist ivuxolimab in advanced cancers. Library prep was done by the immunoSEQ multiplex PCR assay. Drawn from immuneACCESS, this table holds only the in-frame rearrangements with V and J called that TCRdb kept. Clones are partly lost; checked studies trace under half to an unresolved V gene and leave the rest unexplained. This sample has some 61,000 clones in its table, and roughly 88% of those were observed once. The ten most abundant clones make up roughly 4.8% of the sample. Here the sequenced sample was CD4+ or CD8+ T cells sorted from blood, taken in a trial of the OX40 agonist ivuxolimab. These receptors came from an adult with an advanced solid tumor such as melanoma, head and neck, liver or kidney cancer.

The rearrangement joins TRBV14 to TRBJ1-5; no clear D. This CDR3 is 13 amino acids long. V was clipped by 5 bases and J by 7 bases, with 12 bases between them. Germline V lookup: CDR1 SGHDN, CDR2 FVKESK. CDR3 amino acids: CASSSHVGQPQHF. In DNA, the CDR3 is TGTGCCAGCAGCTCCCACGTCGGGCAGCCCCAGCATTTT.

The gene calls are TRBV9 and TRBJ1-3; TRBD1 aligns across 8 bases. V trimming: 0 bases; J trimming: 4 bases; junction bases outside the gene matches: 3. Germline V gene sequence: CDR1 SGDLS, CDR2 YYNGEE. The CDR3 covers 15 residues. The CDR3 loop is CASSVGTGLGNTIYF. The CDR3 DNA is TGTGCCAGCAGCGTAGGGACAGGGTTAGGAAACACCATATATTTT.

The rearrangement links TRBV11-2 to TRBJ2-1; 14 bases map to TRBD2. V shed 3 bases, J shed 14 bases, and the junction held 6 bases outside the gene matches. From germline, CDR1 is SGHAT and CDR2 FQNNGV. The CDR3 loop spans 14 amino acids. The CDR3 coding sequence is TGTGCCAGCAGCTTCGGGACTAGCGGGAGAGGTGAGTTCTTC. Translation gives CASSFGTSGRGEFF.

The genes are TRBV2 and TRBJ1-5, with TRBD1 matching over 11 bases. The CDR3 spans 14 residues. CDR1 and CDR2 (germline): SNHLY, FYNNEI. The trim removed 6 bases at V and 7 bases at J, leaving 5 bases unmatched. The DNA of the CDR3 is TGTGCCAGCAGGGGACAGGGGGATGAGCAGCCCCAGCATTTT. Translating it yields CASRGQGDEQPQHF.

The chain joins TRBV9 to TRBJ1-1; D not resolved. Germline CDR1 and CDR2: SGDLS and YYNGEE. The V and J ends lost 6 bases and 1 base respectively, with 10 bases between them. The CDR3 loop spans 13 amino acids. CDR3 sequence: CASTKHQNTEAFF. Here the CDR3 DNA reads TGTGCCAGCACCAAACATCAGAACACTGAAGCTTTCTTT.

V and J are TRBV28 and TRBJ2-2, with 7 bases fitting TRBD1. The CDR3 is made up of 17 amino acids. With 5 bases clipped from V and 4 bases from J, the junction kept 13 bases outside the gene matches. Germline values: CDR1 MDHEN, CDR2 SYDVKM. CDR3: CASSHTAGTVGTGELFF. In DNA, the CDR3 is TGTGCCAGCAGTCACACGGCCGGGACAGTCGGCACCGGGGAGCTGTTTTTT. Drawing the rest from reference TRBV28 and TRBJ2-2, the complete variable domain is DVKVTQSSRYLVKRTGEKVFLECVQDMDHENMFWYRQDPGLGLRLIYFSYDVKMKEKGDIPEGYSVSREKKERFSLILESASTNQTSMYLCASSHTAGTVGTGELFFGEGSRLTVL.

This rearrangement joins TRBV19 to TRBJ2-2; 10 bases line up with TRBD2. The ends lost 5 bases at V and 4 bases at J; junction bases unmatched: 1. The CDR3 covers 14 residues. Germline CDR1 LNHDA, CDR2 SQIVND (reference sequence). The CDR3 nucleotides read TGTGCCAGTAGTCAGCGGGAGGGCACCGGGGAGCTGTTTTTT. Translating gives CASSQREGTGELFF.

This clone was picked up one time. The chain is built from TRBV30 and TRBJ1-1; TRBD1 might be the D (5 bases). This CDR3 region has 14 residues. CDR1 is GTSNPN and CDR2 is SVGIG in the germline V gene (reference sequence). V shed 1 base and J shed 1 base, with 10 bases lying between them. CDR3 coding DNA: TGTGCCTGGAGTGACGGGCAGGGGAACACTGAAGCTTTCTTT. This encodes CAWSDGQGNTEAFF.

V is TRBV7-9 and J is TRBJ2-7; 8 positions agree with TRBD2. Per the germline V gene, CDR1 is SEHNR and CDR2 is FQNEAQ (reference sequence). CDR3 length: 17 residues. Trimming cost V 4 bases and J 3 bases; bases outside gene matches: 14. CDR3 in amino acids: CASSSFPGGAIRYEQYF. In nucleotides, the CDR3 is TGTGCCAGCAGCTCCTTTCCGGGGGGGGCAATCCGCTACGAGCAGTACTTC.

The chain couples TRBV5-1 to TRBJ2-7, with D perhaps matching TRBD1 (5 bases). This CDR3 region has 13 residues. Germline loops: CDR1 SGHRS, CDR2 YFSETQ. Between the trimmed V and J ends, which lost 0 bases and 6 bases, there was a span of 10 bases. CDR3 nucleotide sequence: TGCGCCAGCAGCTTGGAGTGGGGCCGCGAGCAGTACTTC. This encodes CASSLEWGREQYF.

The J gene is TRBJ1-4, the V gene TRBV14, with no clear D. This CDR3 contains 15 residues. Germline-derived CDR1 and CDR2 are SGHDN and FVKESK. The germline V and J ends were trimmed by 4 bases and 4 bases, with 13 bases remaining between them. CDR3 protein: CASSLFSGVNEKLFF. The CDR3 DNA follows: TGTGCCAGCAGCCTCTTCTCAGGAGTTAATGAAAAACTGTTTTTT.

The chain couples TRBV6-1 to TRBJ2-7, with TRBD1 as a possible D gene (6 bases). The CDR3 contains 15 residues. Deletions cut 6 bases from V and 0 bases from J, with 15 bases between. Looked up from germline, CDR1 is MNHNS and CDR2 is SASEGT. CDR3 in DNA: TGTGCCAGCAGCTATGGACAGACCAGCTCCTACGAGCAGTACTTC. This encodes CASSYGQTSSYEQYF.

This chain connects TRBV10-3 to TRBJ2-5, with 9 bases fitting TRBD1. This CDR3 spans 14 amino acids. V lost 4 bases, J lost 3 bases, and 3 bases stayed unmatched. Germline CDR1 and CDR2: ENHRY and SYGVKD. CDR3 in amino acids: CAISGGQGKETQYF. Here the CDR3 DNA reads TGTGCCATCAGTGGGGGACAGGGCAAAGAGACCCAGTACTTC.

This clone was counted only a few times. V usage is TRBV7-9 and J usage is TRBJ2-3, with 8 bases lining up with TRBD2. From germline, CDR1 is SEHNR and CDR2 FQNEAQ (reference sequence). The CDR3 runs to 16 residues. J was trimmed by 0 bases and V by 3 bases; bases with no gene match: 5. CDR3 region: CASSLYRGGSTDTQYF. The CDR3 DNA reads TGTGCCAGCAGCTTGTATCGGGGGGGAAGCACAGATACGCAGTATTTT.